The present TCR beta chain was sequenced within a study of CD8+ T cells in alopecia areata. RNA extraction and reverse transcription yielded cDNA as sequencing template. Produced via immunoSEQ multiplex PCR; TCRdb's table is partial and in-frame only. The data contain about 270,000 clones, about three fifths of them seen just once; the ten biggest clones take up about 0.93%. Study-wide results and caveats: Possibly because of HLA-related factors, TCR sharing was less clear across patients than in mice.

Concerning this clone itself: No antigen is known for it.

Regarding treatment: oral pan-JAK inhibitor, 5-10 mg twice daily. The investigators collected lesional scalp punch biopsies and peripheral blood from alopecia areata patients. V was clipped by 0 bases and J by 0 bases, with 11 bases between them. This CDR3 has 15 residues. Looked up from germline, CDR1 is GTSNPN and CDR2 is SVGIG (reference sequence). Sequencing used CD4+ T cells sorted from blood, obtained around week 54, from a patient treated with tofacitinib. V usage is TRBV30 and J usage is TRBJ1-1; D uncertain. This TCR was recovered from a human donor with alopecia areata. This CDR3 reads CAWSVPWGMNTEAFF. The CDR3 coding sequence is TGTGCCTGGAGTGTCCCGTGGGGAATGAACACTGAAGCTTTCTTT. The whole variable domain, filled in from reference TRBV30 and TRBJ1-1, reads SQTIHQWPATLVQPVGSPLSLECTVEGTSNPNLYWYRQAAGRGLQLLFYSVGIGQISSEVPQNLSASRPQDRQFILSSKKLLLSDSGFYLCAWSVPWGMNTEAFFGQGTRLTVV.